Shown below are 7 T cell receptor beta chains from a single sample sequenced in a study of neurological immune-mediated disorders. The time point was: longitudinal time-point 2. TCRdb re-derived calls from the 5' RACE reads in MiXCR, one entry per CDR3 protein. The sample has around 49,000 distinct CDR3 sequences; about an eighth are singletons. The sample comprised PBMCs. The origin of the receptors is a male donor with HTLV-1-associated myelopathy (HAM/TSP).

To note about this clonotype: Being one base from a much bigger clone, this may be a read error. V usage is TRBV24-1 and J usage is TRBJ2-1; D is unresolved. The CDR3 extends over 12 amino acids. Germline CDR1 and CDR2: KGHDR and SFDVKD. CDR3 region: CVTSDPSTEQFF. CDR3 bases: TGTGTCACCAGTGACCCTAGTACAGAGCAGTTCTTC.

This clonotype has at least ten counts. The V gene is TRBV20-1, the J gene TRBJ2-7, with 7 bases fitting TRBD1. Germline-derived CDR1 and CDR2 are DFQATT and SNEGSKA (reference sequence). The CDR3 contains 14 residues. The J segment lost 0 bases and the V segment lost 0 bases, leaving 2 bases of the junction unmatched. CDR3 amino acids: CSARDRDSSYEQYF. The CDR3 region has the DNA TGCAGTGCTAGAGACCGGGACAGCTCCTACGAGCAGTACTTC.

This clonotype appeared many times. The V gene is TRBV15, the J gene TRBJ2-5; 8 bases agree with TRBD1. The CDR3 consists of 15 residues. Losses at the gene ends were 0 bases for V and 3 bases for J; bases not matched to a gene: 3. Germline CDR1 and CDR2: LNHNV and YYDKDF (reference sequence). The CDR3 loop reads CATSREGTGEETQYF. DNA for the CDR3: TGTGCCACCAGCAGAGAAGGGACAGGAGAAGAGACCCAGTACTTC.

This clonotype was detected ten times or more. This chain links TRBV24-1 with TRBJ1-4; tentatively, D is TRBD1 (5 bases). This CDR3 has 13 amino acids. The germline V gene encodes CDR1 KGHDR and CDR2 SFDVKD. Deletions cut 2 bases from V and 10 bases from J, with 10 bases between. The CDR3 coding sequence is TGTGCCACCAGTGATTCGGGGGGGAGAAAACTGTTTTTT. Translated: CATSDSGGRKLFF.

This clonotype was seen many times. This sequence joins TRBV4-3 and TRBJ2-7; possible D gene TRBD2, 6 bases. The germline V gene has CDR1 LGHNA and CDR2 YSLEER. The CDR3 totals 15 residues. V shed 4 bases and J shed 0 bases, with 13 bases lying between them. The CDR3 region is CASSLRDGSSYEQYF. The DNA of the CDR3 is TGCGCCAGCAGCCTGCGGGACGGTAGCTCCTACGAGCAGTACTTC.

On this clonotype: A read error is possible here, since a much larger clone lies one base away. The chain recombines TRBV11-1 with TRBJ1-2, with D tentatively TRBD1 (5 bases). CDR3 size: 16 residues. V gave up 1 base and J gave up 4 bases, with 16 bases separating them. Germline V gives CDR1 SGHAT, CDR2 FQDESV (reference sequence). CDR3 sequence reads: CASSLVAHRIGYGYTF. For the CDR3, the DNA is TGTGCCAGCAGCTTAGTGGCTCACAGGATCGGCTATGGCTACACCTTC.

This clonotype was seen repeatedly, ten times or more. CDR3 protein: CATSESRQGKEQYF. The CDR3 coding sequence is TGTGCCACCAGTGAGTCCAGGCAGGGGAAAGAGCAGTACTTC. The genes are TRBV24-1 and TRBJ2-7; weak D call: TRBD1 (6 bases). The CDR3 is made up of 14 amino acids. V was shortened by 4 bases and J by 7 bases, with 16 bases between the two germline ends. Per the germline V gene, CDR1 is KGHDR and CDR2 is SFDVKD.